This T cell receptor (beta chain) is from a study of siplizumab effects on memory and regulatory T cells. This clone has a handful of counts. The germline CDR1 and CDR2 sequences are MNHNS and SASEGT. V was trimmed by 7 bases and J by 7 bases, leaving 7 bases between them. The CDR3 totals 11 residues. Only in-frame clones appear in the TCRdb table, and some are missing; sequencing was by immunoSEQ multiplex PCR. The sample yields tens of thousands of clones, roughly 85% seen once. Sequences were obtained from memory CD4+ T cells sorted from blood. V usage is TRBV6-1 and J usage is TRBJ1-4; no clear D. The receptor's source is a human donor in good health. DNA for the CDR3: TGTGCCAGCAAAGTCGGTGAAAAACTGTTTTTT. It translates to CASKVGEKLFF.